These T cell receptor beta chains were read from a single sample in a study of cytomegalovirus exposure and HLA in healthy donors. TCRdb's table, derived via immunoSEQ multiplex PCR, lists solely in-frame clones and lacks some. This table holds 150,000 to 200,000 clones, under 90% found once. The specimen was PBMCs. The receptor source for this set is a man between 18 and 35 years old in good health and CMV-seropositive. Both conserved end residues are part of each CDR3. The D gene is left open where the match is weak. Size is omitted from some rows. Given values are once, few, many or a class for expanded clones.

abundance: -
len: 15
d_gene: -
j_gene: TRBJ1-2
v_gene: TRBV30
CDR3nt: TGTGCCTGGAGTACTACACCCGAAGGGAGCTATGGCTACACCTTC
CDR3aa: CAWSTTPEGSYGYTF

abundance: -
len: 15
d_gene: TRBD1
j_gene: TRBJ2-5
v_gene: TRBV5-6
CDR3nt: TGTGCCAGCACCCTGGGACAGGGGGTCGTAGAGACCCAGTACTTC
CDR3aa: CASTLGQGVVETQYF

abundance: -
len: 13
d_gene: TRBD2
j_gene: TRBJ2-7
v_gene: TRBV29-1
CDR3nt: TGCAGCGTTGTGATTAGCGGGAGAGGCGAGCAGTACTTC
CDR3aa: CSVVISGRGEQYF

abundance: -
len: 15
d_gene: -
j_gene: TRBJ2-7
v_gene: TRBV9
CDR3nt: TGTGCCAGCAGCCCCAACAGGGCGGCCTCCTACGAGCAGTACTTC
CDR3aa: CASSPNRAASYEQYF

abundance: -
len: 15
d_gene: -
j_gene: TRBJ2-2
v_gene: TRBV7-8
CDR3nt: TGTGCCAGCAGCTTAGGGACAGACGGTACCGGGGAGCTGTTTTTT
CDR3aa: CASSLGTDGTGELFF

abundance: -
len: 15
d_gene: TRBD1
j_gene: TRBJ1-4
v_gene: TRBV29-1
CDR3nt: TGCAGCGTTGGAGGGGACAGGGGAACTAATGAAAAACTGTTTTTT
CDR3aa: CSVGGDRGTNEKLFF

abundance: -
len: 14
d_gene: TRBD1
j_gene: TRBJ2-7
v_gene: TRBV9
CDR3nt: TGTGCCAGCAGCCAAGTACAGGGGTCCTCCGAGCAGTACTTC
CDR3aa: CASSQVQGSSEQYF

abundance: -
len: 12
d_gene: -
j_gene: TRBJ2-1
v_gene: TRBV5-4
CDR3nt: TGTGCCAGCAGCTTGGTTAGTAGTGAGCAGTTCTTC
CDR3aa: CASSLVSSEQFF

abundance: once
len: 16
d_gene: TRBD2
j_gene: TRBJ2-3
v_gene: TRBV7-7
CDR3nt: TGTGCTAGCAGCCCCCAGGGACTAGCGGGAGCGGATACGCAGTATTTT
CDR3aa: CASSPQGLAGADTQYF

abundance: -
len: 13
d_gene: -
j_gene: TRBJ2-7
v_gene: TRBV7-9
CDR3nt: TGTGCCAGCAGCCCCCCTATGTCCTACGAGCAGTACTTC
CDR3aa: CASSPPMSYEQYF

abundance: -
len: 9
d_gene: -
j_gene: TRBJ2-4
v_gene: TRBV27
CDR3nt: TGTGCCAGCAGTCCCTCGCAGTACTTC
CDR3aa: CASSPSQYF

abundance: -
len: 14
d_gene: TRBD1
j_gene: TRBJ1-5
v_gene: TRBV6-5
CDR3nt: TGTGCCAGCAGGGGAGGACAGGGGAATCAGCCCCAGCATTTT
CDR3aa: CASRGGQGNQPQHF

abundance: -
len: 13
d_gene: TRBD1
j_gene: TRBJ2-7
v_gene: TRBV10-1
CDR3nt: TGCGCCAGCAGCGCAGGGGGTTGGTACGAGCAGTACTTC
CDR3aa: CASSAGGWYEQYF

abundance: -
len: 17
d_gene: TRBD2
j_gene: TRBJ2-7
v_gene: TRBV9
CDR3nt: TGTGCCAGCAGCGGAAAGCGGGGAGCGGGAGACTTCTACGAGCAGTACTTC
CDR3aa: CASSGKRGAGDFYEQYF

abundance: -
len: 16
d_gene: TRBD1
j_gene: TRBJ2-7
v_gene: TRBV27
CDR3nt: TGTGCCAGCAGTTTACTTCGGGACAGGGGAACCTACGAGCAGTACTTC
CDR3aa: CASSLLRDRGTYEQYF

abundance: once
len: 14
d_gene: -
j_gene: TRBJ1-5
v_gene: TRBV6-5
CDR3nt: TGTGCCACCAGGTTCGTGGGCAGAAATCAGCCCCAGCATTTT
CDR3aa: CATRFVGRNQPQHF

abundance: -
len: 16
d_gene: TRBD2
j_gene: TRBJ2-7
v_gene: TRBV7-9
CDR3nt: TGTGCCAGCAGCTCCTATAGCGGGAGGGAAGTCTACGAGCAGTACTTC
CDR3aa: CASSSYSGREVYEQYF

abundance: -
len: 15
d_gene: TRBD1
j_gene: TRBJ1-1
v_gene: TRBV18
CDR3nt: TGTGCCAGCTCACCCATGGACAGGGTGAACACTGAAGCTTTCTTT
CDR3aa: CASSPMDRVNTEAFF

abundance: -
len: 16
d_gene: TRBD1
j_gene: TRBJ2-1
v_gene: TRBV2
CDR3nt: TGTGCCAGCAGTGAGGTGGGGACAGATAATTACAATGAGCAGTTCTTC
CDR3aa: CASSEVGTDNYNEQFF

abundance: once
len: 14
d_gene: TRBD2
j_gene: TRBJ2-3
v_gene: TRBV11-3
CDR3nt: TGTGCCAGCAGCCAGGCTAGCGGTGAGGATACGCAGTATTTT
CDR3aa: CASSQASGEDTQYF

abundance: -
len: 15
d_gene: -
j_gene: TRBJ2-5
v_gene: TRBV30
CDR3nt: TGTGCCTGGAGTGTTGGGGGCCTAAACCAAGAGACCCAGTACTTC
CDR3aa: CAWSVGGLNQETQYF

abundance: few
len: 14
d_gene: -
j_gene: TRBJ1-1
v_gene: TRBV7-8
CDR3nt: TGTGCCAGCAGCGCACGAGGGGGGGGCACTGAAGCTTTCTTT
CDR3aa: CASSARGGGTEAFF

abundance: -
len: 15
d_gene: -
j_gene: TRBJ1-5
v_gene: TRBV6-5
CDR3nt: TGTGCCAGCAGTTACCGGCGGGCGCACGATCAGCCCCAGCATTTT
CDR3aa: CASSYRRAHDQPQHF

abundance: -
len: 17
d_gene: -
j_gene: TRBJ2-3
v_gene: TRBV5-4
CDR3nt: TGTGCCAGCAGCTTGGGGGGCTATCGAAAAAGCACAGATACGCAGTATTTT
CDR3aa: CASSLGGYRKSTDTQYF

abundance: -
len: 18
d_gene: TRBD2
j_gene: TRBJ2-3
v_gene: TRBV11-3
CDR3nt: TGTGCCAGCAGCTTAGCAGAACAGGTCGTCGGGAGGGCAGATACGCAGTATTTT
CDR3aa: CASSLAEQVVGRADTQYF

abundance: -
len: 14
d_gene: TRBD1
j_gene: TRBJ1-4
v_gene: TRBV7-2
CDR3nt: TGTGCCAGCAGCCGGGACAGGGGATATGAAAAACTGTTTTTT
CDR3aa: CASSRDRGYEKLFF

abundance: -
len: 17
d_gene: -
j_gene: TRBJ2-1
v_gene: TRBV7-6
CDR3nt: TGTGCCAGCAGCCCGGGGGGCTTAAGGTTATCGTACAATGAGCAGTTCTTC
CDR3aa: CASSPGGLRLSYNEQFF

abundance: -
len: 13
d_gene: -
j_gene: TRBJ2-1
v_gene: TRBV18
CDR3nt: TGTGCCAGCTCACCAGAGGCCGGCGATGAGCAGTTCTTC
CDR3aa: CASSPEAGDEQFF

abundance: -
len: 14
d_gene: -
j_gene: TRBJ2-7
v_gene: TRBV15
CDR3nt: TGTGCCACCAGCAGAGATCCAGGGACCTACGAGCAGTACTTC
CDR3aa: CATSRDPGTYEQYF

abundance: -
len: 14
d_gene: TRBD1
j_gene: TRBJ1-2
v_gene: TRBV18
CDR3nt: TGTGCCAGCTCACCACAGGGGGCTGGCTATGGCTACACCTTC
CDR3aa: CASSPQGAGYGYTF

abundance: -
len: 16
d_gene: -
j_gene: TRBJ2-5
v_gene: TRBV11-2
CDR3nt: TGTGCCAGCAGCTTAAATGGGCAGGGAAATTGGGAGACCCAGTACTTC
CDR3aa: CASSLNGQGNWETQYF

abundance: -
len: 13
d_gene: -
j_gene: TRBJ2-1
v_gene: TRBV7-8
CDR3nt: TGTGCCAGCAGCCCAAGGACAGACAATGAGCAGTTCTTC
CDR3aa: CASSPRTDNEQFF

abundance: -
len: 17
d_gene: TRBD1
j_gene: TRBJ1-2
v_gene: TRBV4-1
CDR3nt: TGCGCCAGCAGCCGCTTCCCTGGGACAGGGCCCAACTATGGCTACACCTTC
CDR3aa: CASSRFPGTGPNYGYTF

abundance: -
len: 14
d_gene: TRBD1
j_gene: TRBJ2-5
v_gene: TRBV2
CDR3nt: TGTGCCAGCAACGGACAGGGTATGTGGGAGACCCAGTACTTC
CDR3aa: CASNGQGMWETQYF

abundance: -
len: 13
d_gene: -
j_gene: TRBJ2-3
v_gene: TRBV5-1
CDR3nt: TGCGCCAGCAGCTTGGGTGGGCGAAATACGCAGTATTTT
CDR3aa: CASSLGGRNTQYF

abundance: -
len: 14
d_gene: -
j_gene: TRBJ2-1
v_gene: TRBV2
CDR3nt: TGTGCCAGCAGTGACGGGTGGCCCGTACGTGAGCAGTTCTTC
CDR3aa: CASSDGWPVREQFF

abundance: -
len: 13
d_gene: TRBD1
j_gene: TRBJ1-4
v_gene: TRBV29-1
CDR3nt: TGCAGCGTTCGCTCGGACAGGGACGAAAAACTGTTTTTT
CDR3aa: CSVRSDRDEKLFF

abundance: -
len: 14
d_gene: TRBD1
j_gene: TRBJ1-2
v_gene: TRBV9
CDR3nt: TGTGCCAGCAGCGTAGACAGGGGTAACTATGGCTACACCTTC
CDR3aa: CASSVDRGNYGYTF

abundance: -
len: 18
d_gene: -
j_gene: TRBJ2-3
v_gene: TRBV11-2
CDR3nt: TGTGCCAGCAGCTTAGTCGTTGAGGGTAGTGGATGGACAGATACGCAGTATTTT
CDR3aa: CASSLVVEGSGWTDTQYF

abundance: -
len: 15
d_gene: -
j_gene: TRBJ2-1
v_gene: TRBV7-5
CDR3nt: TGTGCCCCAAAGAGGGGTCAGGGGTACCTCGGTGAGCAGTTCTTC
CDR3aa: CAPKRGQGYLGEQFF

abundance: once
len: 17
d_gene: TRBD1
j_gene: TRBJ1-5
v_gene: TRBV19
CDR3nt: TGTGCCAGTAGTACTCGGGACAGGGGATCGAGCAATCAGCCCCAGCATTTT
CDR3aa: CASSTRDRGSSNQPQHF

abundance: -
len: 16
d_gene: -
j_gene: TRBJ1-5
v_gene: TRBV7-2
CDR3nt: TGTGCCAGCAGCATACAGGGCCGGTATAGCAATCAGCCCCAGCATTTT
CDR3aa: CASSIQGRYSNQPQHF

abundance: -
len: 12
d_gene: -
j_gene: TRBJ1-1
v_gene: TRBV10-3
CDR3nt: TGTGCCATCAGTGAGTCGCCAGGGAGGGCTTTCTTT
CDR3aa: CAISESPGRAFF

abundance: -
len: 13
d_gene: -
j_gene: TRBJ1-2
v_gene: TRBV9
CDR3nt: TGTGCCAGCAGCGTGTCAGGGATCGCTGGCTACACCTTC
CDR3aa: CASSVSGIAGYTF

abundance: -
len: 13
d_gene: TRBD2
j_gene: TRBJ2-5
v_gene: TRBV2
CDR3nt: TGTGCCAGCAGTGTGACTAGCGGAGAGACCCAGTACTTC
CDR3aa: CASSVTSGETQYF

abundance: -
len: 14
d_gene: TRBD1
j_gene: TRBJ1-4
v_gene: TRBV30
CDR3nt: TGTGCCTGGAACCAGGGACAGGGGAATGAAAAACTGTTTTTT
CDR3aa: CAWNQGQGNEKLFF

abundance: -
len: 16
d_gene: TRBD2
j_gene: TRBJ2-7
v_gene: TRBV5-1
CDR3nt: TGCGCCAGCAGCTTGGGGGGGACTAGCGGAACCTACGAGCAGTACTTC
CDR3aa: CASSLGGTSGTYEQYF